The sequence of this T cell receptor (beta chain) was determined in a study of cytomegalovirus exposure and HLA in healthy donors. On this clone itself: The target antigen is unknown.

Germline V CDR1 and CDR2: SGHTA, FQGNSA. V lost 0 bases to trimming and J lost 9 bases; unmatched junction nucleotides: 8. CDR3 length: 14 residues. Study-level points and caveats: A list of about 180 TCR beta chains associated with cytomegalovirus was given.

Using immunoSEQ multiplex PCR, the repertoire was profiled, and TCRdb retains in-frame clones only, with some absent. The sample holds roughly 120,000 clones, around 88% seen once. The chain joins TRBV7-2 to TRBJ2-7; TRBD2 matches at 7 bases. Sequences were obtained from PBMCs. The TCR comes from a man between 18 and 35 years old in good health and CMV-seronegative. The CDR3 DNA reads TGTGCCAGCAGCTTAGCTACTAGCGCCGGTCGGCAGTACTTC. Its protein is CASSLATSAGRQYF. The whole variable domain, filled in from reference TRBV7-2 and TRBJ2-7, reads GAGVSQSPSNKVTEKGKDVELRCDPISGHTALYWYRQSLGQGLEFLIYFQGNSAPDKSGLPSDRFSAERTGGSVSTLTIQRTQQEDSAVYLCASSLATSAGRQYFGPGTRLTVT.